These T cell receptor beta chains were read from a single sample in a study of blood T cells in healthy people across ages. TCRdb itself ran the 5' RACE reads through MiXCR, one entry per CDR3 protein. This sample has nearly 800,000 distinct CDR3 sequences, with around three fifths found just once. The sample consisted of blood. All receptors derive from a man between 35 and 55 years old in good health. Both conserved end residues are part of each CDR3. Each record gives: J gene, clone size, V gene, D gene, CDR3 protein, CDR3 DNA. D genes are given only for firm matches. Clone size is shown for a subset of rows, as once, few, many or a class of expanded clone.

J gene: TRBJ2-3; clone size: few; V gene: TRBV6-5; D gene: TRBD2; CDR3 protein: CASSARREGTDTQYF; CDR3 DNA: TGTGCCAGCTCCGCACGGCGGGAGGGCACAGATACGCAGTATTTT
J gene: TRBJ1-5; clone size: .; V gene: TRBV6-2/TRBV6-3; D gene: .; CDR3 protein: CASSPGEEDQPQHF; CDR3 DNA: TGTGCCAGCAGTCCAGGGGAGGAGGATCAGCCCCAGCATTTT
J gene: TRBJ2-5; clone size: .; V gene: TRBV5-5; D gene: TRBD2; CDR3 protein: CASSHNSGTNEQYF; CDR3 DNA: TGTGCCAGCAGCCATAATAGCGGGACCAATGAGCAGTACTTC
J gene: TRBJ2-5; clone size: few; V gene: TRBV20-1; D gene: .; CDR3 protein: CSARDPPFGAQYF; CDR3 DNA: TGCAGTGCTAGAGATCCCCCCTTTGGGGCCCAGTACTTC
J gene: TRBJ2-7; clone size: .; V gene: TRBV9; D gene: .; CDR3 protein: CASSGPGPRYEQYF; CDR3 DNA: TGTGCCAGCAGCGGACCGGGACCGCGCTACGAGCAGTACTTC
J gene: TRBJ2-7; clone size: few; V gene: TRBV4-2; D gene: .; CDR3 protein: CASSQGLQGYEQYF; CDR3 DNA: TGTGCCAGCAGCCAAGGCCTACAGGGCTACGAGCAGTACTTC
J gene: TRBJ2-5; clone size: .; V gene: TRBV25-1; D gene: TRBD1; CDR3 protein: CASSRPGQGKQETQYF; CDR3 DNA: TGTGCCAGCAGCCGACCGGGACAGGGTAAACAAGAGACCCAGTACTTC
J gene: TRBJ2-7; clone size: .; V gene: TRBV27; D gene: .; CDR3 protein: CASSFSGGDDEQYF; CDR3 DNA: TGTGCCAGCAGTTTTTCAGGAGGGGACGACGAGCAGTACTTC
J gene: TRBJ2-7; clone size: .; V gene: TRBV9; D gene: TRBD1; CDR3 protein: CASSGLSDRAEQYF; CDR3 DNA: TGTGCCAGCAGCGGACTCTCGGACAGGGCCGAGCAGTACTTC
J gene: TRBJ1-1; clone size: .; V gene: TRBV12-3/TRBV12-4; D gene: .; CDR3 protein: CASSFNTGNTEAFF; CDR3 DNA: TGTGCCAGCAGTTTCAATACTGGAAACACTGAAGCTTTCTTT
J gene: TRBJ1-1; clone size: .; V gene: TRBV13; D gene: TRBD1; CDR3 protein: CASRGQEGTEAFF; CDR3 DNA: TGTGCCAGCAGGGGACAGGAGGGGACTGAAGCTTTCTTT
J gene: TRBJ2-7; clone size: few; V gene: TRBV2; D gene: .; CDR3 protein: CAGLGQQSYEQYF; CDR3 DNA: TGTGCCGGATTGGGACAACAATCCTACGAGCAGTACTTC
J gene: TRBJ2-2; clone size: once; V gene: TRBV4-3; D gene: .; CDR3 protein: CASSARAGTGELFF; CDR3 DNA: TGCGCCAGCAGCGCCCGTGCAGGCACCGGGGAGCTGTTTTTT
J gene: TRBJ1-2; clone size: .; V gene: TRBV9; D gene: .; CDR3 protein: CASSVGGDGPTNYGYTF; CDR3 DNA: TGTGCCAGCAGCGTAGGCGGGGACGGACCCACTAACTATGGCTACACCTTC
J gene: TRBJ2-7; clone size: .; V gene: TRBV5-6; D gene: .; CDR3 protein: CASSGVGAYEQYF; CDR3 DNA: TGTGCCAGCAGCGGAGTGGGAGCCTACGAGCAGTACTTC
J gene: TRBJ2-1; clone size: .; V gene: TRBV5-1; D gene: TRBD2; CDR3 protein: CASSLLTSGGAGEQFF; CDR3 DNA: TGCGCCAGCAGCCTCCTCACTAGCGGGGGGGCCGGTGAGCAGTTCTTC
J gene: TRBJ2-5; clone size: few; V gene: TRBV7-9; D gene: TRBD2; CDR3 protein: CASSSDRDYNQETQYF; CDR3 DNA: TGTGCCAGCAGCTCCGACCGGGACTACAACCAAGAGACCCAGTACTTC
J gene: TRBJ2-2; clone size: few; V gene: TRBV29-1; D gene: .; CDR3 protein: CSVRLVKCGNTGELFF; CDR3 DNA: TGCAGCGTTCGGCTAGTTAAGTGCGGGAACACCGGGGAGCTGTTTTTT
J gene: TRBJ2-1; clone size: .; V gene: TRBV7-9; D gene: TRBD1; CDR3 protein: CASSWRTGAGETQFF; CDR3 DNA: TGTGCCAGCAGCTGGCGGACAGGGGCAGGAGAGACCCAGTTCTTC
J gene: TRBJ1-5; clone size: .; V gene: TRBV9; D gene: TRBD1; CDR3 protein: CASSVVGSRQGDQPQHF; CDR3 DNA: TGTGCCAGCAGCGTAGTAGGGTCGCGACAGGGCGATCAGCCCCAGCATTTT
J gene: TRBJ2-5; clone size: .; V gene: TRBV5-1; D gene: TRBD1; CDR3 protein: CASSLGQGHNEQYF; CDR3 DNA: TGCGCCAGCAGCTTGGGACAGGGGCACAATGAGCAGTACTTC
J gene: TRBJ2-5; clone size: .; V gene: TRBV6-5; D gene: TRBD1; CDR3 protein: CASRQGATETQYF; CDR3 DNA: TGTGCCAGCCGACAGGGGGCGACGGAGACCCAGTACTTC
J gene: TRBJ1-6; clone size: few; V gene: TRBV29-1; D gene: .; CDR3 protein: CSVGDSGESPLHF; CDR3 DNA: TGCAGCGTCGGAGACTCCGGAGAATCACCCCTCCACTTT
J gene: TRBJ2-7; clone size: few; V gene: TRBV6-6; D gene: .; CDR3 protein: CASTPTGRSYEQYF; CDR3 DNA: TGTGCCAGCACCCCGACAGGGAGGTCCTACGAGCAGTACTTC
J gene: TRBJ2-5; clone size: few; V gene: TRBV27; D gene: .; CDR3 protein: CASSGSPRETQYF; CDR3 DNA: TGTGCCAGCAGTGGGAGTCCACGAGAGACCCAGTACTTC
J gene: TRBJ1-2; clone size: .; V gene: TRBV28; D gene: .; CDR3 protein: CASSLGSDSAYGYTF; CDR3 DNA: TGTGCCAGCAGTTTGGGCTCGGACTCGGCCTATGGCTACACCTTC
J gene: TRBJ2-7; clone size: .; V gene: TRBV6-5; D gene: TRBD2; CDR3 protein: CASSYGGLAGSSYEQYF; CDR3 DNA: TGTGCCAGCAGTTACGGGGGACTAGCGGGTAGCTCCTACGAGCAGTACTTC
J gene: TRBJ2-1; clone size: few; V gene: TRBV7-2; D gene: TRBD1; CDR3 protein: CASSNHGTDNEQFF; CDR3 DNA: TGTGCCAGCAGCAACCACGGGACAGACAATGAGCAGTTCTTC
J gene: TRBJ2-1; clone size: .; V gene: TRBV28; D gene: .; CDR3 protein: CASSIGTGGVLAGAREQFF; CDR3 DNA: TGTGCCAGCAGCATCGGGACAGGGGGTGTCCTAGCGGGAGCACGAGAGCAGTTCTTC